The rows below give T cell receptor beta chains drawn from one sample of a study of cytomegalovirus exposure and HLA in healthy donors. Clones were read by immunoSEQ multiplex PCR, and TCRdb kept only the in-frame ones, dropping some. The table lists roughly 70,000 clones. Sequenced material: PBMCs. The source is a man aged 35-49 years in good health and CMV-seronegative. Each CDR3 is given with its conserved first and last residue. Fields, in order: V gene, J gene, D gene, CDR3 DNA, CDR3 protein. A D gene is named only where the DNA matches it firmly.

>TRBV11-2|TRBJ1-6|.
TGTGCCAGCAGCTCCCCAGGTCGCTATTCACCCCTCCACTTT
CASSSPGRYSPLHF
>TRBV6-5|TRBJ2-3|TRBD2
TGTGCCAGCAGTCGGACTAGCGGGACTCCGGATACGCAGTATTTT
CASSRTSGTPDTQYF
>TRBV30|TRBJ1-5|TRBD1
TGTGCCTGGGGGGACAGGTCGGAAGGTCAGCCCCAGCATTTT
CAWGDRSEGQPQHF
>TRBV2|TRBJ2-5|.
TGTGCCAGCAGTGAGGCTCCCAGCGCGACCCAGTACTTC
CASSEAPSATQYF
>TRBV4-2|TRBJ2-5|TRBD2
TGTGCCAGCAGCCTAACTAGCGGGGGGGCGTGGGAGACCCAGTACTTC
CASSLTSGGAWETQYF
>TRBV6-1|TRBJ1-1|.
TGTGCCAGCTTGAAACCCGGACAGATGAACACTGAAGCTTTCTTT
CASLKPGQMNTEAFF
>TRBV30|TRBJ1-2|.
TGTGCCTCCCAGGACACGGCGGGCTACACCTTC
CASQDTAGYTF
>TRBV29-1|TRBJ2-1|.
TGCAGCGAGACCAGGGGTAATGAGCAGTTCTTC
CSETRGNEQFF
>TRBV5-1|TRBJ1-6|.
TGCGCCAGCAGCTTGCGGGGTAATAATTCACCCCTCCACTTT
CASSLRGNNSPLHF
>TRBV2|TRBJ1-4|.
TGTGCCAGCAGTGACGCCAGAAGTAATGAAAAACTGTTTTTT
CASSDARSNEKLFF
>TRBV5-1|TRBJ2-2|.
TGCGCCAGCAGCTTGGGGGACACCAACACCGGGGAGCTGTTTTTT
CASSLGDTNTGELFF
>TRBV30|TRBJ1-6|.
TGTGCCTGGGGACTTGAAAACATTGCTTCACCCCTCCACTTT
CAWGLENIASPLHF
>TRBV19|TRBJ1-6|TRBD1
TGTGCCAGTAGGCACCGGGACAGTGATTCACCCCTCCACTTT
CASRHRDSDSPLHF